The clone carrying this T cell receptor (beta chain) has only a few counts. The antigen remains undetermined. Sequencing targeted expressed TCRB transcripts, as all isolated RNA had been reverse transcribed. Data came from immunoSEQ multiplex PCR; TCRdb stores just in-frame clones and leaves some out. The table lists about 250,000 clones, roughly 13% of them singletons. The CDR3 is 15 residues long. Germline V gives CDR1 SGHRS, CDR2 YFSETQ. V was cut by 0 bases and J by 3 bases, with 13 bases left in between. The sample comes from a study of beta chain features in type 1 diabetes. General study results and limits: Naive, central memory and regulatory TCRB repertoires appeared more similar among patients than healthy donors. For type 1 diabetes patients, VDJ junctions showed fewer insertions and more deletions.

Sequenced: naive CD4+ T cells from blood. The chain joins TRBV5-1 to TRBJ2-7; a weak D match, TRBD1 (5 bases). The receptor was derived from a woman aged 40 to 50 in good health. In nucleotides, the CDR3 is TGCGCCAGCAGCTTGGCCCCAGGGATGAACTACGAGCAGTACTTC. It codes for CASSLAPGMNYEQYF.